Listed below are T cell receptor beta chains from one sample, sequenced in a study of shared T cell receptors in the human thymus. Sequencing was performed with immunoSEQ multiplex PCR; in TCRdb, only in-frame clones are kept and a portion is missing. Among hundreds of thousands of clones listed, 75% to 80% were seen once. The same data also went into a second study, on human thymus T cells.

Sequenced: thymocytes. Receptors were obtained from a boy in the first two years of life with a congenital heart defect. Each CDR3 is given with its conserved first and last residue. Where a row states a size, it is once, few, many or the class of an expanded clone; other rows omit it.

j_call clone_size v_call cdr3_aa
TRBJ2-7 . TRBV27 CASSLGGSVYEQYF
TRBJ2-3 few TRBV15 CATSRVGWRDTQYF
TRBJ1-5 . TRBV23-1 CASSPNRGVRPQHF
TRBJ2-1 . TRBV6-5 CASSPDTYEQFF
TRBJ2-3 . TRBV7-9 CASSPQGLAGTSTDTQYF
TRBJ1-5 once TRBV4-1 CASSQDEGRGNQPQHF
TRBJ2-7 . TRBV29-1 CSVVASGYEQYF
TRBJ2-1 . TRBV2 CASNPGGLSSYNEQFF
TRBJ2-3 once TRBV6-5 CASIRSGKNTDTQYF
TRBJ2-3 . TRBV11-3 CASSLEGADTQYF
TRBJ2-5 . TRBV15 CATSRGPKARSQETQYF
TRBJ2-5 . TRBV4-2 CASSHQAGEETQYF
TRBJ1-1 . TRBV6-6 CASRAPNNTEAFF
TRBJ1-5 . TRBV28 CASSLRTACICNQPQHF
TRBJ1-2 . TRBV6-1 CASSESGQGRACGYTF
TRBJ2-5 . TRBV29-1 CSVVPVPVAGAWETQYF
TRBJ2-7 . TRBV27 CASRPGLAVDSYEQYF